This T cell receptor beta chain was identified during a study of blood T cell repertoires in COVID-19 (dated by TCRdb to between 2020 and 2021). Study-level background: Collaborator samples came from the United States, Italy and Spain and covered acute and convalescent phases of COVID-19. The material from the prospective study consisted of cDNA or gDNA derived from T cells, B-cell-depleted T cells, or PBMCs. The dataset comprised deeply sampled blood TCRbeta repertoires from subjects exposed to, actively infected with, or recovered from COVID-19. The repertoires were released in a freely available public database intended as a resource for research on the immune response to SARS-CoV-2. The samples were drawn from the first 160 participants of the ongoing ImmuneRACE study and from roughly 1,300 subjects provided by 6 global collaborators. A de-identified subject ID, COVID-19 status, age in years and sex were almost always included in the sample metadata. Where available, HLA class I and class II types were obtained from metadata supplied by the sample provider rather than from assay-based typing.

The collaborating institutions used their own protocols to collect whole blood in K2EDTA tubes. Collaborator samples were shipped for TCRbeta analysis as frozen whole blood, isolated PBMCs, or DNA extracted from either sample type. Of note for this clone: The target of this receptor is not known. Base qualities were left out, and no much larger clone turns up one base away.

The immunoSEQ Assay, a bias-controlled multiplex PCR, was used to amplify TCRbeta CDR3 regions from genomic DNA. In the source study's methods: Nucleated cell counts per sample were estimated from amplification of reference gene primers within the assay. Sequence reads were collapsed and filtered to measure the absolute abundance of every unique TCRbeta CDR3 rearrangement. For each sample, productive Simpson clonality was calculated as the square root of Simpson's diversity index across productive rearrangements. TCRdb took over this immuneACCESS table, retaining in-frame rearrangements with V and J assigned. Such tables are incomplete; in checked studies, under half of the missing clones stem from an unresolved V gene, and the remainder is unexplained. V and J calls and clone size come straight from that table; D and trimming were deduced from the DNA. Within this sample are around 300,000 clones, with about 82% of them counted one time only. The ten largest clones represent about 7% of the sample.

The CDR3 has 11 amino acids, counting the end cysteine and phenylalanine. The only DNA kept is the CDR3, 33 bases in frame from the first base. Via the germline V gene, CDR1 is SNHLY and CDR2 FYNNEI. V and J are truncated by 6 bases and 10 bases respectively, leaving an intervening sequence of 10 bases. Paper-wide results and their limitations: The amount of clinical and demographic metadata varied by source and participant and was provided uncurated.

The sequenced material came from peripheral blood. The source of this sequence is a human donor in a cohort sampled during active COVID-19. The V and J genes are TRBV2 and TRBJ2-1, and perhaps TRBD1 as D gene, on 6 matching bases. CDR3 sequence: CASRVDREQFF. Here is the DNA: TGTGCCAGCAGGGTAGACAGGGAGCAGTTCTTC.